These 32 T cell receptor beta chains came from one sample sequenced in a study of blood T cell repertoires in COVID-19. Libraries were prepared by immunoSEQ multiplex PCR; TCRdb keeps only in-frame clonotypes and omits some of them. This repertoire shows 370,000 or so clones, 81% found once; its top ten account for under 1.2%. The specimen sequenced was peripheral blood. These TCRs come from a human donor with acute or convalescent COVID-19. The donor label of this sample is uncertain.

This CDR3 reads CASSPSDTRNYGYTF. The CDR3 DNA is TGTGCCAGCTCACCCTCGGACACCAGAAACTATGGCTACACCTTC. This chain links TRBV18 with TRBJ1-2, with D possibly matching TRBD1 (5 bases). Germline CDR1 is KGHSH and CDR2 is LQKENI. Trimming took off 3 bases at V and 2 bases at J, with 13 bases between the two ends. The CDR3 extends over 15 amino acids.

The chain has TRBV20-1 and TRBJ2-7; D is undetermined. CDR1 is DFQATT, CDR2 SNEGSKA, per germline (reference sequence). The germline V and J ends were trimmed by 4 bases and 12 bases, with 16 bases remaining between them. The CDR3 is made up of 11 amino acids. The CDR3: CSATPVVQPYF. The CDR3 DNA reads TGCAGTGCTACGCCGGTGGTCCAACCGTACTTC.

The chain recombines TRBV5-4 with TRBJ2-1; a possible D gene is TRBD2 (5 bases). This CDR3 has 13 amino acids. Germline-derived CDR1 and CDR2 are SGHNT and YYREEE (reference sequence). Trimming took off 4 bases at V and 6 bases at J, with 11 bases between the two ends. CDR3 bases: TGTGCCAGCAGCCCTAGTCGGGGCAATGAGCAGTTCTTC. Its protein is CASSPSRGNEQFF.

The chain has TRBV2 and TRBJ1-1, with no clear D. Trimming shortened V by 6 bases and J by 1 base, and 15 bases separated the two germline ends. The germline CDR1 and CDR2 sequences are SNHLY and FYNNEI. The CDR3 is 15 amino acids. CDR3 sequence reads: CASSDDAAGNTEAFF. CDR3 coding DNA: TGTGCCAGCAGCGATGACGCGGCTGGGAACACTGAAGCTTTCTTT.

The V call is TRBV6-6, the J call TRBJ1-2; TRBD1 matches at 9 bases. Per germline, CDR1 MNHNY and CDR2 SVGAGI (reference sequence). V dropped 5 bases and J dropped 6; count of bases not matched to a gene: 13. The CDR3 has 16 residues. CDR3 in amino acids: CASSPLDRGQVHGYTF. The CDR3 DNA is TGTGCCAGCAGTCCTTTGGACAGGGGCCAGGTGCATGGCTACACCTTC.

This chain joins TRBV7-9 and TRBJ2-3; 10 nucleotides align to TRBD2. This CDR3 comprises 16 residues. J lost 2 bases, V lost 1 base, and 3 bases had no gene match. Germline V gene lookup returns CDR1 SEHNR and CDR2 FQNEAQ (reference sequence). The CDR3 spells CASSLGLAGNTDTQYF. CDR3 in DNA: TGTGCCAGCAGCTTAGGACTAGCGGGCAACACAGATACGCAGTATTTT.

This sequence joins TRBV5-1 and TRBJ1-2; TRBD1 matches at 7 bases. Germline V gene lookup returns CDR1 SGHRS and CDR2 YFSETQ. Germline trimming cut 4 bases from V and 7 bases from J; bases unmatched to any gene: 22. CDR3 length equals 18 residues. The CDR3 coding sequence is TGCGCCAGCAGCCGACAATCAACCGGGACAGCTTCAGTCGGTGGCTACACCTTC. Translated, it gives CASSRQSTGTASVGGYTF.

The chain is built from TRBV5-1 and TRBJ2-5, with D tentatively TRBD1 (6 bases). Trimming left V 2 bases short and J 3 bases short, with 8 bases between. The CDR3 has 13 amino acids. CDR1 and CDR2 from the germline V gene are SGHRS and YFSETQ. The CDR3 nucleotides are TGCGCCAGCAGCTTAGGGGGTGAAGAGACCCAGTACTTC. It is translated as CASSLGGEETQYF.

This chain uses TRBV7-2 with TRBJ2-7; 9 nucleotides agree with TRBD1. There are 18 residues in the CDR3. Germline V lookup: CDR1 SGHTA, CDR2 FQGNSA. Trimming cost V 1 base and J 0 bases; bases outside gene matches: 10. This chain's CDR3 is CASSLGLGQGFNSYEQYF. The CDR3 DNA is TGTGCCAGCAGCTTAGGCTTAGGACAGGGGTTTAACTCCTACGAGCAGTACTTC.

A single count supports this clone. This chain connects TRBV5-4 to TRBJ1-4; D perhaps matches TRBD1 (5 bases). This CDR3 is 14 amino acids long. Germline V lookup: CDR1 SGHNT, CDR2 YYREEE (reference sequence). The V end was cut by 3 bases, the J end by 6 bases, with 12 bases between. CDR3: CASSSRDLDEKLFF. CDR3 nucleotides: TGTGCCAGCAGCTCCCGGGACTTGGATGAAAAACTGTTTTTT. Complete variable domain (other parts from reference TRBV5-4 and TRBJ1-4): ETGVTQSPTHLIKTRGQQVTLRCSSQSGHNTVSWYQQALGQGPQFIFQYYREEENGRGNFPPRFSGLQFPNYSSELNVNALELDDSALYLCASSSRDLDEKLFFGSGTQLSVL.

This chain links TRBV4-2 with TRBJ1-1; 7 nucleotides line up with TRBD1. V trimming: 2 bases; J trimming: 6 bases; junction bases outside the gene matches: 3. The CDR3 is 13 residues long. CDR1 is LGHNA, CDR2 YNFKEQ, per germline. CDR3 in DNA: TGTGCCAGCAGCCAATGGGACAGAGCTGAAGCTTTCTTT. Translated: CASSQWDRAEAFF.

The CDR3 is CASSYAYGGRTEAFF. The DNA of the CDR3 is TGTGCCAGCAGTTACGCCTATGGGGGGAGGACTGAAGCTTTCTTT. The chain uses TRBV6-5 and TRBJ1-1; D is possibly TRBD1 (5 bases). This CDR3 has 15 amino acids. Trimming removed 2 bases from V and 5 bases from J, with 15 bases in between. Germline CDR1 reads MNHEY; CDR2 reads SVGAGI.

The chain combines TRBV5-1 with TRBJ2-5; TRBD2 aligns across 7 bases. The germline V gene has CDR1 SGHRS and CDR2 YFSETQ. V dropped 1 base and J dropped 1; count of bases not matched to a gene: 4. This CDR3 region has 15 residues. This chain's CDR3 is CASSLWGGIQETQYF. DNA of the CDR3: TGCGCCAGCAGCTTGTGGGGGGGGATCCAAGAGACCCAGTACTTC.

J is TRBJ1-1 and V is TRBV7-9; D perhaps matches TRBD1 (5 bases). CDR3 size: 13 residues. The V gene lost 4 bases and the J gene lost 2 bases, with 8 bases spanning the gap. In germline, CDR1 is SEHNR, CDR2 FQNEAQ (reference sequence). CDR3 sequence reads: CASSWDLNTEAFF. For the CDR3, the DNA is TGTGCCAGCAGCTGGGACTTAAACACTGAAGCTTTCTTT.

This clone appeared a few times. V usage is TRBV19 and J usage is TRBJ1-2, with D possibly matching TRBD1 (5 bases). V was shortened by 3 bases and J by 2 bases, with 10 bases between the two germline ends. Per the germline V gene, CDR1 is LNHDA and CDR2 is SQIVND (reference sequence). The CDR3 extends over 14 amino acids. The CDR3 sequence: CASSIKWGNYGYTF. The CDR3, as DNA: TGTGCCAGTAGTATTAAGTGGGGCAACTATGGCTACACCTTC. The full variable domain, completed using reference TRBV19 and TRBJ1-2, is DGGITQSPKYLFRKEGQNVTLSCEQNLNHDAMYWYRQDPGQGLRLIYYSQIVNDFQKGDIAEGYSVSREKKESFPLTVTSAQKNPTAFYLCASSIKWGNYGYTFGSGTRLTVV.

This clone has more than one count but fewer than ten. The chain combines TRBV2 with TRBJ2-7, with TRBD2 identical over 10 bases. Trimming cost V 4 bases and J 3 bases; bases outside gene matches: 3. Germline lookup yields CDR1 SNHLY and CDR2 FYNNEI. This CDR3 has 14 residues. CDR3 amino acids: CASSVTSGLYEQYF. The CDR3 nucleotides read TGTGCCAGCAGTGTGACTAGCGGGCTCTACGAGCAGTACTTC.

The chain links TRBV5-1 to TRBJ1-1; the match to TRBD1 covers 9 bases. With V trimmed by 1 base and J by 10 bases, 11 bases remained unmatched. The germline V gene encodes CDR1 SGHRS and CDR2 YFSETQ. The CDR3 sequence is 15 residues long. The DNA for the CDR3 is TGCGCCAGCAGCTTGACCCCCGGGACAGGGTTGGCAGCTTTCTTT. This gives the protein CASSLTPGTGLAAFF.

The V and J genes are TRBV7-9 and TRBJ2-3; 9 bases are a match to TRBD1. Germline V lookup: CDR1 SEHNR, CDR2 FQNEAQ (reference sequence). This CDR3 spans 18 amino acids. After removal of 0 bases from V and 1 base from J, the junction contained 8 bases not matched to a gene. CDR3 region: CASSLAPHGTGRTDTQYF. The CDR3 region has the DNA TGTGCCAGCAGCTTAGCCCCCCACGGGACAGGGCGCACAGATACGCAGTATTTT.

This rearrangement joins TRBV23-1 to TRBJ1-3; 9 nucleotides align to TRBD1. TRBV23-1 is an ORF; its function is uncertain. The V segment lost 8 bases and the J segment 0 bases; nucleotides outside the gene matches: 26. The CDR3 runs 22 residues. The CDR3 nucleotides are TGCGCCAGCGGTTGGGATATGACCGGGACAGGGTACCGTTGGAACTCTGGAAACACCATATATTTT. As protein: CASGWDMTGTGYRWNSGNTIYF.

This clone was counted between two and nine times. V is TRBV10-3 and J is TRBJ1-1, with no clear D. The germline V gene encodes CDR1 ENHRY and CDR2 SYGVKD. The CDR3 runs to 20 residues. Between the trimmed V and J ends, which lost 6 bases and 1 base, there was a span of 30 bases. In nucleotides, the CDR3 is TGTGCCATCAGGGACCATCCGTCGGATCCCACTAGTCTCCAGAACACTGAAGCTTTCTTT. This codes for CAIRDHPSDPTSLQNTEAFF.

The V and J genes are TRBV7-8 and TRBJ1-1; TRBD1 aligns across 7 bases. J lost 7 bases, V lost 5 bases, and 10 bases had no gene match. This CDR3 has 14 residues. Germline CDR1 reads SGHVS; CDR2 reads FQNEAQ. CDR3 region: CASSIFQGVGEAFF. In DNA form, the CDR3 reads TGTGCCAGCAGCATTTTCCAGGGGGTGGGTGAAGCTTTCTTT.

This clone was observed a single time. The chain joins TRBV3-1 (or the pseudogene TRBV3-2) to TRBJ1-1, with TRBD1 matching 7 bases. The CDR3 contains 14 residues. CDR1 and CDR2 (germline): LGHDT, YNNKEL (reference sequence). Germline trimming cut 4 bases from V and 2 bases from J; bases unmatched to any gene: 4. The CDR3: CASSLGQVNTEAFF. The CDR3 region has the DNA TGTGCCAGCAGCCTTGGACAGGTCAACACTGAAGCTTTCTTT.

The chain recombines TRBV4-1 with TRBJ1-2, with D possibly TRBD1 on 5 matching bases. V gave up 1 base and J gave up 4 bases, with 16 bases separating them. The length of the CDR3 is 16 residues. The germline V gene has CDR1 MGHRA and CDR2 YSYEKL. The CDR3 DNA is TGCGCCAGCAGCCAAGTCCAGGGTTTTGGATTCTATGGCTACACCTTC. Translated: CASSQVQGFGFYGYTF.

This clone was recorded a few times. This chain links TRBV11-2 with TRBJ2-2; 7 nucleotides match TRBD2. The CDR3 is made up of 14 amino acids. Germline assignment: CDR1 SGHAT and CDR2 FQNNGV. V gave up 1 base and J gave up 6 bases; unmatched junction bases: 2. CDR3: CASSLVLAAGELFF. In nucleotides, the CDR3 is TGTGCCAGCAGCTTAGTTCTAGCGGCCGGGGAGCTGTTTTTT.

This clone has only one observation. The sample contains more than one DNA sequence encoding this CDR3. This CDR3 reads CASSPGQVNQPQHF. The CDR3 DNA is TGTGCCAGCTCACCGGGCCAGGTTAATCAGCCCCAGCATTTT. The chain has TRBV18 and TRBJ1-5; D unresolved. In germline, CDR1 is KGHSH, CDR2 LQKENI. The CDR3 spans 14 residues. The V end lost 3 bases, the J end lost 4 bases, and 10 bases lay between the germline ends.

This clone has just one count. The chain uses TRBV6-1 and TRBJ2-1; D perhaps matches TRBD1 (5 bases). Germline CDR1 reads MNHNS; CDR2 reads SASEGT. V was pared by 2 bases and J by 4 bases, with 6 bases between. The CDR3 contains 13 residues. The CDR3 region has the DNA TGTGCCAGCAGTGAACAGGGATACAATGAGCAGTTCTTC. Protein sequence: CASSEQGYNEQFF.

This clone is a singleton in its sample. This sequence joins TRBV30 and TRBJ1-2; 7 bases match TRBD1. With V trimmed by 5 bases and J by 0 bases, 3 bases remained unmatched. Per germline, CDR1 GTSNPN and CDR2 SVGIG (reference sequence). The CDR3 spans 13 residues. DNA for the CDR3: TGTGCCTGGTTGGACAGGACTAACTATGGCTACACCTTC. Translating it yields CAWLDRTNYGYTF.

The rearrangement uses TRBV4-2 and TRBJ1-1, with TRBD1 as a possible D gene (5 bases). The V end lost 1 base, the J end lost 0 bases, and 12 bases lay between the germline ends. The CDR3 contains 16 residues. Germline CDR1 LGHNA, CDR2 YNFKEQ. The CDR3 nucleotides are TGTGCCAGCAGCCAAGTTTTGACAGCACTGAACACTGAAGCTTTCTTT. It translates to CASSQVLTALNTEAFF.

The J gene is TRBJ1-6, the V gene TRBV6-6, with no clear D. Looked up from germline, CDR1 is MNHNY and CDR2 is SVGAGI (reference sequence). Trimming cost V 4 bases and J 7 bases, with 11 bases left between them. This CDR3 is built from 14 residues. Written as DNA, the CDR3 is TGTGCCAGCAGTTTCAACCCGGGAAATTCACCCCTCCACTTT. Encoded protein: CASSFNPGNSPLHF.

The rearrangement uses TRBV15 and TRBJ2-1, with 11 positions matching TRBD2. The length of the CDR3 is 16 residues. V dropped 4 bases and J dropped 7; count of bases not matched to a gene: 9. In germline, CDR1 is LNHNV, CDR2 YYDKDF (reference sequence). The CDR3 DNA reads as TGTGCCACCAGCATACAACTAGCGGGAGCCAGGAATGAGCAGTTCTTC. This sequence encodes CATSIQLAGARNEQFF.

This clone was observed a few times. V and J are TRBV30 and TRBJ2-2; tentatively, D is TRBD2 (5 bases). CDR1 is GTSNPN and CDR2 is SVGIG in the germline V gene (reference sequence). V was shortened by 2 bases and J by 1 base, with 11 bases between the two germline ends. The CDR3 loop spans 15 amino acids. CDR3 nucleotides: TGTGCCTGGAGTTTGGGAGTAAGGAACACCGGGGAGCTGTTTTTT. Translated, it gives CAWSLGVRNTGELFF. The full variable domain, completed using reference TRBV30 and TRBJ2-2, is SQTIHQWPATLVQPVGSPLSLECTVEGTSNPNLYWYRQAAGRGLQLLFYSVGIGQISSEVPQNLSASRPQDRQFILSSKKLLLSDSGFYLCAWSLGVRNTGELFFGEGSRLTVL.

V is TRBV7-9 and J is TRBJ2-5; TRBD2 matches 8 bases. The CDR3 length is 14 residues. Germline V CDR1 and CDR2: SEHNR, FQNEAQ (reference sequence). The ends lost 4 bases at V and 5 bases at J; junction bases unmatched: 6. This chain's CDR3 is CASSSGTSYETQYF. As DNA, the CDR3 is TGTGCCAGCAGCTCCGGGACTAGTTATGAGACCCAGTACTTC.